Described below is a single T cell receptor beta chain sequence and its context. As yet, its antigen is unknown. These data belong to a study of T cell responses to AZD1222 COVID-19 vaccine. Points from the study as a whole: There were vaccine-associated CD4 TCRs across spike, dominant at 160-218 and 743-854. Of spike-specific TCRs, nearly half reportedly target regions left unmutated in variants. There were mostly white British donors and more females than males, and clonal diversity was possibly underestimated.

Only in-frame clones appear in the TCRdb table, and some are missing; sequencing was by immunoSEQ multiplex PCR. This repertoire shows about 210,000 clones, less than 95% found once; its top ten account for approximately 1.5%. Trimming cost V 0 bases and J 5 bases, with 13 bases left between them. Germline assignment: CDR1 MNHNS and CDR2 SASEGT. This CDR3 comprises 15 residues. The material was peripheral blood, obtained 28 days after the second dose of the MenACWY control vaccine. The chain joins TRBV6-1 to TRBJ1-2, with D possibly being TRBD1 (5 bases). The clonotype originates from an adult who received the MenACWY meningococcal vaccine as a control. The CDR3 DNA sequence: TGTGCCAGCAGTGAAGCTACCCCTGGGGGTTATGGCTACACCTTC. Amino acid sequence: CASSEATPGGYGYTF.